This T cell receptor (beta chain) was retrieved from a study of T cells in tuberculosis. Study results and limitations: Selection depended on which cryopreserved specimens were available. The TCR-beta difference was not significant; alpha differences partly reflected length.

TCRdb's table, derived via immunoSEQ multiplex PCR, lists solely in-frame clones and lacks some. The sample carries 35,000 to 40,000 clones, roughly 93% recorded once. Regarding this clone: Its antigen is as yet unknown.

Germline-derived CDR1 and CDR2 are MGHDK and SYGVNS. CDR3 size: 14 residues. V was clipped by 5 bases and J by 2 bases; unmatched bases: 5. The sample was PBMCs. This chain uses TRBV25-1 with TRBJ1-2, with TRBD1 matching 7 bases. This TCR came from a donor under 30 with latent tuberculosis or without tuberculosis infection. Some clones in this sample may be carry-over from other donors' samples. The chain's CDR3 is CASSQQDRNYGYTF. The CDR3 bases are TGTGCCAGCAGTCAGCAGGACAGGAACTATGGCTACACCTTC.